Below, 25 T cell receptor beta chains from the same sample are listed, as sequenced in a study of STAT3 mutations in large granular lymphocyte leukemia. Findings and caveats of the study: Every T-cell large granular lymphocyte leukemia patient had at least one immunodominant TCR beta clonotype.

Some clones are missing from TCRdb's copy, which holds only in-frame ones; the method was immunoSEQ multiplex PCR. This table holds about 42,000 clones, 80% to 90% found once. Antigens of these TCRs are unknown. The sequencing sample was made of PBMCs. The receptor set was obtained from a human donor with T large granular lymphocyte leukemia. Some clones in this sample may be carry-over from other donors' samples.

The rearrangement uses TRBV27 and TRBJ2-5; TRBD1 agrees at 7 bases. CDR1 MNHEY and CDR2 SMNVEV come from the germline V gene (reference sequence). The CDR3 runs 14 residues. J gave up 1 base and V 6 bases, and 5 bases lay outside the gene matches. The CDR3 is CASSPWDSQETQYF. For the CDR3, the DNA is TGTGCCAGCAGCCCCTGGGACAGCCAAGAGACCCAGTACTTC.

This chain connects TRBV28 to TRBJ1-2, with 7 bases matching TRBD1. Germline CDR1 reads MDHEN; CDR2 reads SYDVKM. Losses at the gene ends were 6 bases for V and 2 bases for J; bases not matched to a gene: 6. The length of the CDR3 is 14 residues. The CDR3 region has the DNA TGTGCCAGCAGGGAACAGGGGACGAACTATGGCTACACCTTC. It specifies CASREQGTNYGYTF.

The CDR3 bases are TGCGCCAGCAGCTTGTTATTGGAGACTGAAGCTTTCTTT. Its protein is CASSLLLETEAFF. The chain has TRBV5-1 and TRBJ1-1, with D unclear. V lost 1 base and J 5 bases, leaving 9 bases between the germline ends. This CDR3 region has 13 residues. The germline CDR1 and CDR2 sequences are SGHRS and YFSETQ. Variable domain in full (rest from reference TRBV5-1 and TRBJ1-1): KAGVTQTPRYLIKTRGQQVTLSCSPISGHRSVSWYQQTPGQGLQFLFEYFSETQRNKGNFPGRFSGRQFSNSRSEMNVSTLELGDSALYLCASSLLLETEAFFGQGTRLTVV.

The chain is built from TRBV5-4 and TRBJ2-1; 8 bases agree with TRBD1. The V and J ends lost 4 bases and 6 bases, in that order; junction bases with no gene match: 9. Germline V gives CDR1 SGHNT, CDR2 YYREEE (reference sequence). The CDR3 loop spans 15 amino acids. The CDR3 DNA sequence: TGTGCCAGCAGCCCGGCCAGGGGGCTTGGCAATGAGCAGTTCTTC. Encoded protein: CASSPARGLGNEQFF.

This chain connects TRBV28 to TRBJ2-2, with 7 nucleotides matching TRBD2. The length of the CDR3 is 14 residues. Germline V gene lookup returns CDR1 MDHEN and CDR2 SYDVKM. The V segment lost 6 bases and the J segment 8 bases; nucleotides outside the gene matches: 9. The CDR3, as DNA: TGTGCCAGCAGCCCGGGACTAACTAGTGGGGAGCTGTTTTTT. As protein: CASSPGLTSGELFF.

V usage is TRBV10-2 and J usage is TRBJ1-1; TRBD1 aligns across 8 bases. V lost 5 bases, J lost 4 bases, and 9 bases stayed unmatched. The CDR3 is 15 amino acids. Germline loops: CDR1 WSHSY, CDR2 SAAADI. CDR3: CASSRIQGGGTEAFF. CDR3 nucleotide sequence: TGCGCCAGCAGTCGCATACAGGGGGGTGGCACTGAAGCTTTCTTT.

J is TRBJ1-4 and V is TRBV10-3; D is uncertain. CDR3 length: 15 amino acids. V lost 0 bases to trimming and J lost 1 base, with 6 bases between them. Germline values: CDR1 ENHRY, CDR2 SYGVKD. Written as DNA, the CDR3 is TGTGCCATCAGTGAGTCGAAGGGAACTAATGAAAAACTGTTTTTT. Protein sequence: CAISESKGTNEKLFF.

This clone was observed a single time. The chain is built from TRBV5-1 and TRBJ1-4, with 7 bases identical to TRBD1. This CDR3 has 16 residues. Per germline, CDR1 SGHRS and CDR2 YFSETQ. V dropped 4 bases and J dropped 3; count of bases not matched to a gene: 9. CDR3 protein: CASSTGQVGPNEKLFF. CDR3 sequence (DNA): TGCGCCAGCAGCACCGGACAGGTCGGGCCTAATGAAAAACTGTTTTTT.

The genes are TRBV6-6 and TRBJ2-3; D might be TRBD2 (6 bases). This CDR3 spans 16 amino acids. Trimming removed 5 bases from V and 8 bases from J, with 23 bases in between. Germline values: CDR1 MNHNY, CDR2 SVGAGI (reference sequence). The CDR3 is CASSRGRGGPFGTQYF. For the CDR3, the DNA is TGTGCCAGCAGTAGAGGGCGGGGCGGGCCGTTTGGTACGCAGTATTTT.

This chain links TRBV6-4 with TRBJ2-5; D unresolved. V was trimmed by 3 bases and J by 2 bases, leaving 10 bases between them. Per the germline V gene, CDR1 is MRHNA and CDR2 is SNTAGT. The CDR3 spans 14 residues. CDR3 coding DNA: TGTGCCAGCAGTGAGAAGGCAGAACAAGAGACCCAGTACTTC. Its protein is CASSEKAEQETQYF.

This clone was seen only a few times. The chain has TRBV15 and TRBJ1-3; D may be TRBD1 (6 bases). CDR1 is LNHNV, CDR2 YYDKDF, per germline (reference sequence). The CDR3 covers 15 residues. Deletions cut 3 bases from V and 0 bases from J, with 9 bases between. The CDR3 sequence: CATSRDRSSGNTIYF. The CDR3 region has the DNA TGTGCCACCAGCAGGGACAGAAGCTCTGGAAACACCATATATTTT.

This clone was seen once. The J gene is TRBJ1-1, the V gene TRBV6-5; D may be TRBD1 (5 bases). The CDR3 runs to 16 residues. Trimming removed 0 bases from V and 4 bases from J, with 15 bases in between. Germline V gives CDR1 MNHEY, CDR2 SVGAGI. The DNA for the CDR3 is TGTGCCAGCAGTTACTCGGCATGGACACGGCCCACTGAAGCTTTCTTT. It is translated as CASSYSAWTRPTEAFF.

This clone was picked up a small number of times. The rearrangement links TRBV5-1 to TRBJ1-1; no clear D gene. V lost 2 bases to trimming and J lost 5 bases, with 7 bases between them. This CDR3 is 12 amino acids long. Germline CDR1 reads SGHRS; CDR2 reads YFSETQ. This CDR3 is CASSFKGTEAFF. The CDR3 DNA reads as TGCGCCAGCAGCTTCAAGGGTACTGAAGCTTTCTTT.

This clone was detected once. In DNA form, the CDR3 reads TGTGCCAGCAGCTTATTACCCGACAGGGGCGGAGGGACCCAGTACTTC. It yields the protein CASSLLPDRGGGTQYF. The chain couples TRBV13 to TRBJ2-5; TRBD1 matches 8 bases. CDR3 size: 16 residues. CDR1 and CDR2 (germline): PRHDT, FYEKMQ (reference sequence). Losses at the gene ends were 2 bases for V and 7 bases for J; bases not matched to a gene: 12.

The V and J genes are TRBV9 and TRBJ1-4; D may be TRBD1 (6 bases). Trimming removed 1 base from V and 5 bases from J, with 12 bases in between. The CDR3 extends over 15 amino acids. Germline assignment: CDR1 SGDLS and CDR2 YYNGEE. CDR3 amino acids: CASSVRTDRNEKLFF. The CDR3 coding sequence is TGTGCCAGCAGCGTAAGGACAGACAGGAATGAAAAACTGTTTTTT.

The rearrangement links TRBV5-1 to TRBJ1-4; 9 bases agree with TRBD1. V trimming: 0 bases; J trimming: 1 base; junction bases outside the gene matches: 4. The CDR3 extends over 17 amino acids. Looked up from germline, CDR1 is SGHRS and CDR2 is YFSETQ. The CDR3 reads CASSLGQGDLTNEKLFF. CDR3 coding DNA: TGCGCCAGCAGCTTGGGACAGGGGGACCTAACTAATGAAAAACTGTTTTTT.

The genes are TRBV2 and TRBJ2-5, with 7 bases fitting TRBD1. The germline CDR1 and CDR2 sequences are SNHLY and FYNNEI. The trim removed 7 bases at V and 4 bases at J, leaving 3 bases unmatched. There are 12 residues in the CDR3. The chain's CDR3 is CASNRDRETQYF. Written as DNA, the CDR3 is TGTGCCAGCAACAGGGACAGAGAGACCCAGTACTTC.

The chain employs TRBV7-2 and TRBJ1-1; tentative D call: TRBD1 (6 bases). V dropped 1 base and J dropped 2 bases, with 14 bases sitting between them. Germline V gene sequence: CDR1 SGHTA, CDR2 FQGNSA. The CDR3 sequence is 16 residues long. The CDR3 DNA is TGTGCCAGCAGCTTAGACGGGGGGCGGGCCAACACTGAAGCTTTCTTT. Its protein is CASSLDGGRANTEAFF.

The gene calls are TRBV7-9 and TRBJ2-3; D unresolved. The V gene lost 4 bases and the J gene lost 3 bases, with 11 bases spanning the gap. The CDR3 spans 14 residues. Germline values: CDR1 SEHNR, CDR2 FQNEAQ (reference sequence). In DNA, the CDR3 is TGTGCCAGCAGCTCGTATCTTGTGACAGATACGCAGTATTTT. Translating it yields CASSSYLVTDTQYF.

Here the CDR3 reads CATSRDGGTGGISGEAFF. The CDR3 nucleotides are TGTGCCACCAGCAGAGATGGAGGAACAGGGGGCATTTCTGGTGAAGCTTTCTTT. The gene calls are TRBV15 and TRBJ1-1; TRBD1 aligns across 9 bases. The CDR3 is 18 amino acids. CDR1 is LNHNV, CDR2 YYDKDF, per germline (reference sequence). Trimming took 0 bases from V and 7 from J; bases not matched to a gene: 15.

J is TRBJ2-7 and V is TRBV7-8; 9 bases agree with TRBD2. The V gene end was trimmed by 7 bases and the J gene end by 2 bases; junction bases not matched to a gene: 9. This CDR3 comprises 15 residues. Germline-derived CDR1 and CDR2 are SGHVS and FQNEAQ. The CDR3 here is CASTLSGGSTYEQYF. The CDR3 DNA follows: TGTGCCAGCACTCTCAGCGGGGGGAGTACCTACGAGCAGTACTTC.

This clone was observed a single time. V and J are TRBV15 and TRBJ2-5, with 8 positions matching TRBD2. V gave up 7 bases and J gave up 2 bases; unmatched junction bases: 6. The CDR3 totals 14 residues. CDR1 is LNHNV, CDR2 YYDKDF, per germline (reference sequence). The CDR3 protein is CATTNLAGQETQYF. In DNA, the CDR3 is TGTGCCACCACGAATTTAGCGGGGCAAGAGACCCAGTACTTC.

The CDR3 coding sequence is TGTGCCAGCAGCCTTTCAGAGACCCAGTACTTC. Amino acid sequence: CASSLSETQYF. The chain carries TRBV7-2 and TRBJ2-5; no clear D gene. Germline V gene sequence: CDR1 SGHTA, CDR2 FQGNSA. Trimming pared 5 bases from V and 4 bases from J, leaving 5 bases between. CDR3 length equals 11 residues.

The gene calls are TRBV5-5 and TRBJ2-3; the match to TRBD2 covers 13 bases. The V and J ends lost 4 bases and 1 base, in that order; junction bases with no gene match: 3. Germline CDR1 reads SGHKS; CDR2 reads YYEKEE (reference sequence). The CDR3 extends over 16 amino acids. CDR3 sequence: CASSIGTSGGTDTQYF. The CDR3 DNA is TGTGCCAGCAGCATAGGGACTAGCGGGGGCACAGATACGCAGTATTTT.

This chain connects TRBV7-2 to TRBJ1-5; a weak D match, TRBD1 (5 bases). Germline V CDR1 and CDR2: SGHTA, FQGNSA. The germline V and J ends were trimmed by 5 bases and 1 base, with 9 bases remaining between them. This CDR3 comprises 14 residues. The CDR3 loop is CASSPGRSNQPQHF. The CDR3 region has the DNA TGTGCCAGCAGCCCGGGACGGAGCAATCAGCCCCAGCATTTT. Variable domain in full (rest from reference TRBV7-2 and TRBJ1-5): GAGVSQSPSNKVTEKGKDVELRCDPISGHTALYWYRQSLGQGLEFLIYFQGNSAPDKSGLPSDRFSAERTGGSVSTLTIQRTQQEDSAVYLCASSPGRSNQPQHFGDGTRLSIL.